The text below deals with one TCR beta chain. Germline V lookup: CDR1 SGHTA, CDR2 FQGNSA. The CDR3 contains 15 residues. TCRdb reprocessed the 5' RACE reads and stores each CDR3 protein as one record, lacking DNA. The repertoire table contains over 150,000 distinct CDR3 sequences. The sample originates from a study of monozygotic twins with inflammatory bowel disease. The TCR was taken from a human donor with ulcerative colitis or Crohn's disease, or a healthy co-twin of an affected twin (not recorded which). This chain connects TRBV7-2 to TRBJ1-5. Sequencing was done on a sample of blood. The CDR3 sequence is CASSLGSRSNQPQHF.